This T cell receptor beta chain was obtained from a study of shared clonotypes between healthy human individuals. This CDR3 is built from 14 residues. The V end lost 4 bases, the J end lost 6 bases, and 15 bases lay between the germline ends. Germline CDR1 and CDR2: SNHLY and FYNNEI. TCRdb's copy holds only in-frame clones and misses some; the assay was immunoSEQ multiplex PCR. The table lists 150,000 to 200,000 clones, roughly 70% of them singletons. The TCR was taken from a man aged 25 to 40 in good health. Sequencing was performed on memory CD4+ T cells sorted from blood. Subset denoted: CD45RA-negative fraction. The chain carries TRBV2 and TRBJ1-1, with TRBD1 as a possible D gene (5 bases). The CDR3 is CASSGGSRGPEAFF. The CDR3 nucleotides are TGTGCCAGCAGTGGGGGATCGAGGGGCCCTGAAGCTTTCTTT.